This passage covers 7 T cell receptor beta chains from one sample sequenced in a study of cytomegalovirus exposure and HLA in healthy donors. This PCR relied on a set of 60 Vbeta primers and 13 Jbeta primers. Assay: immunoSEQ multiplex PCR; the TCRdb copy retains only in-frame clones and omits some. The sample records about 200,000 clones, approximately 78% being singletons. The sequenced material came from PBMCs. All receptors derive from a man aged 25 to 40 in good health and CMV-seronegative.

This sequence joins TRBV11-2 and TRBJ2-7; weak D call: TRBD1 (5 bases). V was shortened by 1 base and J by 3 bases, with 10 bases between the two germline ends. CDR3 length: 14 amino acids. Looked up from germline, CDR1 is SGHAT and CDR2 is FQNNGV. The CDR3 loop reads CASSLGQGLYEQYF. The CDR3 DNA reads as TGTGCCAGCAGCTTAGGTCAGGGCCTCTACGAGCAGTACTTC.

The rearrangement links TRBV6-5 to TRBJ2-2; D is undetermined. Germline CDR1 is MNHEY and CDR2 is SVGAGI. The germline V and J ends were trimmed by 5 bases and 4 bases, with 11 bases remaining between them. CDR3 length: 14 amino acids. The CDR3 protein is CASSGVVGTGELFF. CDR3 coding DNA: TGTGCCAGCAGTGGAGTAGTTGGCACCGGGGAGCTGTTTTTT.

The chain is built from TRBV29-1 and TRBJ1-1, with 8 bases lining up with TRBD1. Trimming took 7 bases from V and 10 from J; bases not matched to a gene: 20. CDR3 length: 15 amino acids. The V gene's germline CDR1 is SQVTM and CDR2 ANQGSEA. The DNA of the CDR3 is TGCAGCGCAAGCCGCCTCCTGGATGGACAGGGCCGAGCTTTCTTT. Translating gives CSASRLLDGQGRAFF.

The chain couples TRBV6-6 to TRBJ2-5; 8 bases are shared with TRBD2. CDR1 and CDR2 (germline): MNHNY, SVGAGI (reference sequence). The V gene end was trimmed by 2 bases and the J gene end by 0 bases; junction bases not matched to a gene: 2. The CDR3 totals 15 residues. The CDR3 protein is CASSYPGGYQETQYF. The DNA for the CDR3 is TGTGCCAGCAGTTACCCGGGGGGGTACCAAGAGACCCAGTACTTC.

To note about this clone: Other DNA sequences in the sample encode the same CDR3. V gene TRBV5-1 combines with J gene TRBJ1-4, with 8 nucleotides matching TRBD1. CDR1 is SGHRS and CDR2 is YFSETQ in the germline V gene. J was trimmed by 4 bases and V by 4 bases; bases with no gene match: 3. The CDR3 sequence is 14 residues long. The CDR3 sequence is CASSLGQVNEKLFF. CDR3 in DNA: TGCGCCAGCAGCCTGGGACAGGTTAATGAAAAACTGTTTTTT.

This chain links TRBV9 with TRBJ1-5; possible D gene TRBD1, 5 bases. The germline CDR1 and CDR2 sequences are SGDLS and YYNGEE. Deletions cut 1 base from V and 2 bases from J, with 16 bases between. This CDR3 has 17 residues. The CDR3 region is CASSVLEGGEGNQPQHF. In nucleotides, the CDR3 is TGTGCCAGCAGCGTACTGGAGGGAGGGGAGGGCAATCAGCCCCAGCATTTT.

This rearrangement joins TRBV15 to TRBJ1-5; tentatively, D is TRBD1 (6 bases). The CDR3 is 16 amino acids. Looked up from germline, CDR1 is LNHNV and CDR2 is YYDKDF (reference sequence). Trimming took off 8 bases at V and 6 bases at J, with 23 bases between the two ends. CDR3 amino acids: CATSIRGISNGQPQHF. The CDR3 DNA sequence: TGTGCCACCTCTATAAGGGGGATTAGTAACGGTCAGCCCCAGCATTTT.